A selection of T cell receptor beta chains follows, all from one sample in a study of early T cells in non-severe SARS-CoV-2 infection. TCRdb itself ran the 5' RACE reads through MiXCR, one entry per CDR3 protein. The repertoire consists of tens of thousands of distinct CDR3 sequences, with roughly 12% occurring once and the leading ten covering 3.5% to 5.5%. Sample: whole blood. The receptors come from an adult who was a healthcare worker with PCR-confirmed SARS-CoV-2 infection or an uninfected control (not recorded which). CDR3s include the opening cysteine and the closing phenylalanine or tryptophan. D genes are given only for firm matches. Where a row states a size, it is once, few, many or the class of an expanded clone; other rows omit it.

clone_size j_call d_call v_call cdr3_aa
few TRBJ2-1 TRBD2 TRBV7-9 CASSLGSSGSHEQFF
many TRBJ1-5 TRBD1 TRBV7-9 CASSSQGADQPQHF
once TRBJ1-3 . TRBV9 CASSVEASGNTIYF
. TRBJ2-3 . TRBV20-1 CSARDVEGLVDTQYF
. TRBJ2-7 . TRBV5-1 CASSFNGPPYEQYF
many TRBJ2-7 . TRBV11-2 CASSSVREFYEQYF
few TRBJ1-4 . TRBV6-6 CASSYGGETEKLFF
. TRBJ2-3 . TRBV6-6 CASSVRGAPGTDTQYF
many TRBJ1-2 . TRBV12-3/TRBV12-4 CASNLGPGHYGYTF
few TRBJ2-3 . TRBV29-1 CSVEAGLRTDTQYF
many TRBJ2-3 . TRBV6-1 CASSELDRYTDTQYF
. TRBJ1-4 TRBD1 TRBV9 CASSVGPFTGATNEKLFF
few TRBJ2-1 . TRBV7-6 CASSLARTVNEQFF
many TRBJ2-4 TRBD1 TRBV4-2 CASSQDRGTVAKNIQYF
. TRBJ1-4 . TRBV9 CASSVTTATNEKLFF
many TRBJ1-2 TRBD1 TRBV27 CASSSRGHYGYTF
. TRBJ1-3 . TRBV20-1 CSARDRFDSENTIYF
. TRBJ2-3 TRBD2 TRBV4-1 CASSQEPSGPSTDTQYF
few TRBJ2-1 TRBD1 TRBV10-3 CAISDRQGPGQRQFF
many TRBJ1-2 TRBD1 TRBV30 CAWLGQAVTYGYTF
. TRBJ1-2 TRBD1 TRBV29-1 CSVDQDRGRGYTF
. TRBJ2-6 TRBD1 TRBV7-2 CASSSDRDSLMGANVLTF
few TRBJ2-1 TRBD2 TRBV5-6 CASSLVGLAGANYNEQFF
many TRBJ2-3 . TRBV19 CASSIVGEITDTQYF
. TRBJ2-2 TRBD1 TRBV19 CASSTNRDRGQSGELFF
few TRBJ2-5 . TRBV20-1 CSTPDLVLETQYF
few TRBJ2-1 . TRBV4-1 CASSQDRGTEQFF
few TRBJ1-6 . TRBV7-2 CASSIRDDSPLHF
. TRBJ2-2 . TRBV12-3/TRBV12-4 CASTELGFENTGELFF
many TRBJ2-3 TRBD1 TRBV6-6 CASSYRQGDGTQYF
few TRBJ2-3 . TRBV3-1 CASSRTRGRLSDTQYF
once TRBJ2-7 TRBD1 TRBV4-1 CASSPDRYEQYF
. TRBJ1-2 . TRBV24-1 CATSDPGRKDYGYTF
many TRBJ2-1 TRBD1 TRBV3-1 CASSQDGSPGQGSEQFF
few TRBJ2-7 TRBD1 TRBV7-3 CASSPTGTGAHEQYF
few TRBJ2-6 TRBD2 TRBV28 CATGSIGGSPSGANVLTF
few TRBJ1-1 . TRBV29-1 CSVDWVNTEAFF
few TRBJ2-5 . TRBV19 CASSIVGGQETQYF
few TRBJ2-1 TRBD2 TRBV5-1 CASSPTSGRMGNEQFF
few TRBJ2-1 . TRBV3-1 CASSQLSFSASQYNEQFF
. TRBJ2-2 . TRBV29-1 CSVDQGNTGELFF
few TRBJ1-4 TRBD1 TRBV19 CASSPSGQANEKLFF
many TRBJ2-5 TRBD1 TRBV5-4 CASRYDLRGLETQYF
few TRBJ2-1 TRBD2 TRBV12-3/TRBV12-4 CASRPTSGRVGEQFF
many TRBJ2-5 . TRBV29-1 CSVAEGRETQYF
few TRBJ2-3 . TRBV29-1 CSVRGVFTDTQYF
many TRBJ1-2 . TRBV6-6 CASSPLLQAGYTF
few TRBJ2-7 TRBD2 TRBV29-1 CSARAGGSYEQYF
. TRBJ2-5 TRBD1 TRBV11-3 CANSPRDRQETQYF
many TRBJ2-7 TRBD1 TRBV18 CASSGDRGYEQYF